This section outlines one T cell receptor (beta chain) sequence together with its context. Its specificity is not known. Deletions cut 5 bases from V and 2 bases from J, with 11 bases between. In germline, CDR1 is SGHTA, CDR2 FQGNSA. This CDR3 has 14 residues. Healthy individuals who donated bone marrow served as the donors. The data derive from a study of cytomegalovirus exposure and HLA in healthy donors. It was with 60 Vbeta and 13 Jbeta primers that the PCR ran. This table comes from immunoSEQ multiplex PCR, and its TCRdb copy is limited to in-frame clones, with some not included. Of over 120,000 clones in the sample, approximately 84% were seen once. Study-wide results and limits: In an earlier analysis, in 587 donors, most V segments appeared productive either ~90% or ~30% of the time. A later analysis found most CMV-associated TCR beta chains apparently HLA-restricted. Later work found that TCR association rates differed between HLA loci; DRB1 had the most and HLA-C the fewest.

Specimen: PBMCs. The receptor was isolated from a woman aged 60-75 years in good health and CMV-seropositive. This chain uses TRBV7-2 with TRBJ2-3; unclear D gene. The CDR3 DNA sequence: TGTGCCAGCAGCCGAGCTAGAAACACAGATACGCAGTATTTT. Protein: CASSRARNTDTQYF.